The T cell receptor beta chain described here comes from a study of blood T cell repertoires in COVID-19. Looking at the study overall: The United States, Italy and Spain provided the acute and convalescent COVID-19 samples. Sources were T cells, B-cell-depleted T cells, or PBMCs; the material itself was cDNA or gDNA.

The germline gives CDR1 LNHDA, CDR2 SQIVND (reference sequence). V was cut by 3 bases and J by 3 bases, with 9 bases left in between. The CDR3 runs 14 residues. Methods used by the authors: Estimation of nucleated cell counts was performed using reference gene primer amplification. TCRdb keeps only in-frame clones here, not all; method: immunoSEQ multiplex PCR. V and J calls and clone size are those listed in that table; D and trimming were worked out from the DNA. Here the sample spans around 220,000 clones, 88% being singletons. Sequenced: peripheral blood. V usage is TRBV19 and J usage is TRBJ1-5, with D possibly being TRBD1 (5 bases). The sequence came from a woman in her thirties or forties who had recovered from COVID-19. The CDR3 DNA follows: TGTGCCAGTAGTATCGACAGCACCAATCAGCCCCAGCATTTT. This encodes CASSIDSTNQPQHF.